The sequence of this TCR beta chain was determined in a study of T cell responses to AZD1222 COVID-19 vaccine listed by TCRdb under 2021. In terms of the full investigation: AZD1222 recipients with second doses at about 4 weeks or about 12 weeks were pooled, because spike-specific TCR depth and breadth did not differ between schedules. Trial participants were enrolled by age into subgroups of 18-55, 56-69 and 70-plus years, and roughly 150, 30 and 60 TCR-sequenced participants, respectively, were included in these subgroups. TCR sequencing was performed for roughly 250 trial participants, of whom approximately 200 were given two doses of AZD1222 and about 25 were given two doses of MenACWY control vaccine. Study-wide findings and limitations: In the small 56-69-year group, the increase in depth fell short of significance, most likely because of low power. Participants were mostly white British and included more females than males, and it was suggested by the authors that clonal diversity may have been underestimated. Conclusions about previously exposed vaccinees were limited because only a handful of AZD1222 recipients were SARS-CoV-2 seropositive at baseline. Spike-specific TCR breadth and depth rose significantly after two AZD1222 doses compared with day 0 and with MenACWY recipients. CD4 TCRs associated with the vaccine covered the entire spike protein, and the dominant responses were in regions 160-218 and 743-854. Epitopes outside the regions mutated in the B.1.351 and B.1.1.7 variants were reportedly recognized by nearly half of the unique spike-specific TCRs. Because no samples from the day 14 peak response were available, repertoires could be characterized only after the peak T cell response.

Via the germline V gene, CDR1 is KGHSH and CDR2 LQKENI. The CDR3, cysteine through phenylalanine, is 13 amino acids long. Only the CDR3 DNA stays, 39 bases, in frame from base 1. V sheds 4 bases and J sheds 6 bases, leaving 9 bases between their ends. Reading the label with the study, this specimen's time point is: baseline before first vaccination. The vaccinee samples were drawn from two UK trials, COV001 and COV002, one of which was a single-blind randomized controlled phase 2/3 trial testing AZD1222 (ChAdOx1 nCoV-19) in healthy adults. For TCRbeta chain sequencing, PBMC samples were collected from trial participants at day 0 and at day 28 after the second dose. Notes on this clone: Its antigen is unknown. No qualities accompany the bases; no much larger clone lies one base away.

The CDR3 regions of human TCRbeta chains were subjected to immunosequencing. The study's processing was this. TCRs in the repertoires were compared against a reference library of SARS-CoV-2-specific TCRs that had been generated with the MIRA antigen-specificity platform. Breadth was defined as the fraction of unique TCRs that were SARS-CoV-2-associated, and depth was defined as the fraction of total T cells that were SARS-CoV-2-associated. Using the MIRA data, every spike-specific TCR was mapped to the spike region that the TCR reacted to and assigned to either a CD4 or a CD8 class. Log10-transformed breadth and depth values were compared by one-way ANOVA with Sidak's multiple comparisons tests. The table comes from immuneACCESS by way of TCRdb, which keeps in-frame sequences with V and J called. Part of the clones is missing from these tables; in studies checked, under half for an unresolved V gene and the rest for unknown reasons. V and J calls and clone size are copied from that table; D and trimming were computed from the DNA. This sample comprises about 53,000 clones, around 85% of them detected only once. In total, the top ten clones hold 25% to 30% of the sample.

The specimen was peripheral blood, collected on day 0 of AZD1222 vaccination. This clonotype originated in an adult in good health. The chain was built from TRBV18 and TRBJ1-4; TRBD1 might be the D gene, on 5 matching bases. The CDR3 has the sequence CASSQGPDEKLFF. The bases are TGTGCCAGCTCACAGGGGCCCGATGAAAAACTGTTTTTT.